Listed here are 16 T cell receptor beta chains from one sample, sequenced in a study of OX40 agonist ivuxolimab in advanced cancers. Profiled with immunoSEQ multiplex PCR; TCRdb holds only in-frame clones, not every one. The sample yields some 100,000 clones, about nine tenths seen once. Sequenced material: CD4+ or CD8+ T cells sorted from blood, taken in a trial of the OX40 agonist ivuxolimab. The receptors stem from an adult with an advanced solid tumor such as melanoma, head and neck, liver or kidney cancer.

The rearrangement links TRBV29-1 to TRBJ1-1; 8 bases are shared with TRBD1. V was pared by 8 bases and J by 7 bases, with 9 bases of the junction left unmatched. The CDR3 loop spans 12 amino acids. CDR1 is SQVTM, CDR2 ANQGSEA, per germline. This chain's CDR3 is CSTDSQGVEAFF. In DNA form, the CDR3 reads TGCAGCACAGACTCACAGGGGGTTGAAGCTTTCTTT.

This clone was observed once. The V call is TRBV7-8, the J call TRBJ2-7; D is unclear. CDR1 and CDR2 from the germline V gene are SGHVS and FQNEAQ. Trimming took off 3 bases at V and 2 bases at J, with 8 bases between the two ends. This CDR3 is 13 amino acids long. The chain's CDR3 is CASSFGGTYEQYF. The CDR3 DNA reads as TGTGCCAGCAGCTTTGGCGGTACCTACGAGCAGTACTTC.

V usage is TRBV6-6 and J usage is TRBJ1-1, with 9 bases aligning to TRBD1. V shed 5 bases, J shed 1 base, and the junction held 5 bases outside the gene matches. This CDR3 contains 15 residues. Germline CDR1 MNHNY, CDR2 SVGAGI (reference sequence). Here the CDR3 reads CASSTPDRGNTEAFF. The CDR3 bases are TGTGCCAGCAGTACCCCGGACAGGGGGAACACTGAAGCTTTCTTT.

The genes are TRBV28 and TRBJ1-4; 9 nucleotides agree with TRBD1. This CDR3 contains 15 residues. Per germline, CDR1 MDHEN and CDR2 SYDVKM. V lost 6 bases and J lost 4; bases outside the gene matches: 6. CDR3 sequence (DNA): TGTGCCAGCAGCTCCGGGACAGGGTATAATGAAAAACTGTTTTTT. Residues: CASSSGTGYNEKLFF.

In its sample, this clone was seen once. CDR3 region: CASSQGTSLGEQFF. The CDR3 coding sequence is TGCGCCAGCAGTCAGGGGACTAGCTTGGGTGAGCAGTTCTTC. The rearrangement links TRBV5-1 to TRBJ2-1, with 9 positions matching TRBD2. The CDR3 is made up of 14 amino acids. With V trimmed by 5 bases and J by 9 bases, 9 bases remained unmatched. Germline CDR1 reads SGHRS; CDR2 reads YFSETQ. The full variable domain, in which reference TRBV5-1 and TRBJ2-1 provide the parts outside the CDR3, is KAGVTQTPRYLIKTRGQQVTLSCSPISGHRSVSWYQQTPGQGLQFLFEYFSETQRNKGNFPGRFSGRQFSNSRSEMNVSTLELGDSALYLCASSQGTSLGEQFFGPGTRLTVL.

The chain uses TRBV18 and TRBJ1-2; no firm D call. The CDR3 is 12 amino acids. The V gene lost 2 bases and the J gene lost 4 bases, with 5 bases spanning the gap. The germline CDR1 and CDR2 sequences are KGHSH and LQKENI. The DNA for the CDR3 is TGTGCCAGCTCACCAGGGTTCTATGGCTACACCTTC. Encoded protein: CASSPGFYGYTF.

The chain joins TRBV6-5 to TRBJ1-1, with D uncertain. CDR3 length: 15 residues. Germline CDR1 reads MNHEY; CDR2 reads SVGAGI. Trimming removed 2 bases from V and 0 bases from J, with 10 bases in between. CDR3 coding DNA: TGTGCCAGCAGTTACGGCAAGCGAATGAACACTGAAGCTTTCTTT. Translated, it gives CASSYGKRMNTEAFF.

V and J are TRBV7-9 and TRBJ1-6; 11 bases agree with TRBD1. V gave up 8 bases and J gave up 8 bases; unmatched junction bases: 2. The CDR3 is 13 amino acids. Germline CDR1 reads SEHNR; CDR2 reads FQNEAQ (reference sequence). Written as DNA, the CDR3 is TGTGCCAGCGGGACAGGGGGTTATTCACCCCTCCACTTT. Its protein product is CASGTGGYSPLHF.

The V gene is TRBV28, the J gene TRBJ2-7; maybe TRBD2 (6 bases). V lost 1 base and J 4 bases, leaving 11 bases between the germline ends. CDR3 length: 14 amino acids. The germline CDR1 and CDR2 sequences are MDHEN and SYDVKM. For the CDR3, the DNA is TGTGCCAGCAGTTTATCCGGGGGTGGATACGAGCAGTACTTC. Its protein is CASSLSGGGYEQYF.

This chain connects TRBV19 to TRBJ2-6, with D maybe TRBD1 (5 bases). V was trimmed by 11 bases and J by 2 bases, leaving 16 bases between them. The germline gives CDR1 LNHDA, CDR2 SQIVND (reference sequence). The CDR3 has 15 residues. The CDR3: CASRAQATGANVLTF. The DNA for the CDR3 is TGTGCCTCCAGGGCACAGGCAACTGGGGCCAACGTCCTGACTTTC.

The chain carries TRBV29-1 and TRBJ2-3; no reliable D call. CDR1 and CDR2 (germline): SQVTM, ANQGSEA. This CDR3 has 12 amino acids. Trimming shortened V by 3 bases and J by 5 bases, and 9 bases separated the two germline ends. DNA of the CDR3: TGCAGCGTTGATAACACGGGAGATACGCAGTATTTT. Protein: CSVDNTGDTQYF.

The genes are TRBV7-2 and TRBJ1-5; TRBD1 aligns across 9 bases. CDR3 size: 16 residues. Trimming cost V 6 bases and J 5 bases; bases outside gene matches: 11. The germline gives CDR1 SGHTA, CDR2 FQGNSA. CDR3 residues: CASSLTGTGSYQPQHF. CDR3 coding DNA: TGTGCCAGCAGTTTAACCGGGACAGGGTCCTATCAGCCCCAGCATTTT.

The chain uses TRBV7-2 and TRBJ2-2; D perhaps matches TRBD2 (5 bases). This CDR3 contains 15 residues. CDR1 and CDR2 (germline): SGHTA, FQGNSA. The V end was cut by 1 base, the J end by 4 bases, with 10 bases between. This CDR3 is CASSLGPGITGELFF. DNA for the CDR3: TGTGCCAGCAGCTTAGGGCCCGGGATCACCGGGGAGCTGTTTTTT.

CDR3 in amino acids: CATKTAHLNQPQHF. The CDR3 nucleotides are TGTGCCACCAAGACAGCCCACCTCAATCAGCCCCAGCATTTT. The genes are TRBV6-1 and TRBJ1-5; possibly TRBD1 for D (5 bases). This CDR3 has 14 amino acids. Trimming stripped 10 bases from V and 3 bases from J, with 16 bases between. Germline V gives CDR1 MNHNS, CDR2 SASEGT.

The gene calls are TRBV9 and TRBJ2-1, with D perhaps TRBD1 or TRBD2 (5 bases each). The ends were cut back, 4 bases at V and 0 bases at J, with 11 bases in the middle. The CDR3 is 15 amino acids. The germline gives CDR1 SGDLS, CDR2 YYNGEE. The DNA of the CDR3 is TGTGCCAGCAGCCTCCGGGGCAGCTCCTACAATGAGCAGTTCTTC. It codes for CASSLRGSSYNEQFF.

The chain joins TRBV4-2 to TRBJ1-1; 7 positions agree with TRBD1. V shed 4 bases, J shed 11 bases, and the junction held 13 bases outside the gene matches. This CDR3 comprises 14 residues. Germline CDR1 is LGHNA and CDR2 is YNFKEQ. CDR3 in DNA: TGTGCCAGCAGCCCCGGGGACAGCCGCCAAGGGGCTTTCTTT. It translates to CASSPGDSRQGAFF.